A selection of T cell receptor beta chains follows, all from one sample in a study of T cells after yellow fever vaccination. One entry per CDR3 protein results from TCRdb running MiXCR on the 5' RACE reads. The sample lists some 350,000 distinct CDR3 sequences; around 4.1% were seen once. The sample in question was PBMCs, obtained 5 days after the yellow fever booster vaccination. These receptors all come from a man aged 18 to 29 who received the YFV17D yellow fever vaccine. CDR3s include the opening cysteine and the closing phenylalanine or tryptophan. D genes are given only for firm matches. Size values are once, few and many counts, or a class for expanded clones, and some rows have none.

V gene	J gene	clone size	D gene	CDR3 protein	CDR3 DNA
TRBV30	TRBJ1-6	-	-	CAWSIGDSPLHF	TGTGCCTGGAGCATCGGGGATTCACCCCTCCACTTT
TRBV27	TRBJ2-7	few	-	CASSSNPRYEQYF	TGTGCCAGCAGTTCTAATCCGCGCTACGAGCAGTACTTC
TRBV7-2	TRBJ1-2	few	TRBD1	CASSHRDRGLDGYTF	TGTGCCAGCAGCCACCGGGACAGGGGGCTTGATGGCTACACCTTC
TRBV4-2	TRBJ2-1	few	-	CASSHSDSPYNEQFF	TGTGCCAGCAGCCATTCGGACAGTCCCTACAATGAGCAGTTCTTC
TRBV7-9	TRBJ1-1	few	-	CASSLGLLNTEAFF	TGTGCCAGCAGCTTAGGACTACTAAACACTGAAGCTTTCTTT
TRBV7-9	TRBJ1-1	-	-	CASSRRGRGTEAFF	TGTGCCAGCAGCCGGAGGGGAAGGGGCACTGAAGCTTTCTTT
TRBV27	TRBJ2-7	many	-	CASSSPLYEQYF	TGTGCCAGCAGTTCCCCCCTCTACGAGCAGTACTTC
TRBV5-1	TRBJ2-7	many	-	CASSLAAASYEQYF	TGCGCCAGCAGCTTGGCGGCGGCCTCCTACGAGCAGTACTTC
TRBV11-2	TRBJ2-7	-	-	CASSNPGGWEQYF	TGTGCCAGCAGCAACCCGGGGGGCTGGGAGCAGTACTTC
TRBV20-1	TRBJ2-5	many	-	CSASEPRETQYF	TGCAGTGCCTCGGAACCCCGGGAGACCCAGTACTTC
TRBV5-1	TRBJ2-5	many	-	CASSQGDLLGQETQYF	TGCGCCAGCAGCCAAGGAGATCTTCTCGGCCAAGAGACCCAGTACTTC
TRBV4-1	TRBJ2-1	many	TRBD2	CASSNGGALPGNEQFF	TGCGCCAGCAGCAACGGGGGGGCCTTACCTGGGAATGAGCAGTTCTTC
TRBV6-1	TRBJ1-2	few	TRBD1	CASSEVGTDLVYTF	TGTGCCAGCAGTGAAGTCGGGACAGACCTTGTGTATACCTTC
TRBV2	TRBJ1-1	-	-	CASGEEVNTEAFF	TGTGCCAGCGGGGAGGAGGTGAACACTGAAGCTTTCTTT
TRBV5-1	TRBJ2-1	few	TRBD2	CASSMKVGLAGDEQFF	TGCGCCAGCAGCATGAAGGTGGGACTAGCGGGTGATGAGCAGTTCTTC
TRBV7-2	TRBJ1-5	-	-	CASSLSVVSKQPQHF	TGTGCCAGCAGCTTAAGCGTGGTCAGCAAGCAGCCCCAGCATTTT
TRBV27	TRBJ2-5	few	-	CASSPFPGEYQETQYF	TGTGCCAGCAGTCCCTTTCCAGGGGAGTACCAAGAGACCCAGTACTTC
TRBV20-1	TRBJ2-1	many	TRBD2	CSATHRPGLAGLNEQFF	TGCAGTGCTACTCACAGGCCGGGACTAGCGGGGCTGAATGAGCAGTTCTTC
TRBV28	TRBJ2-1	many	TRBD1	CASSSTGTGFYEQFF	TGTGCCAGCAGTTCGACCGGGACAGGGTTTTATGAGCAGTTCTTC
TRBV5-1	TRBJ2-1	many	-	CASSLIPWNEQFF	TGCGCCAGCAGCTTGATTCCTTGGAATGAGCAGTTCTTC
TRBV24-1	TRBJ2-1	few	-	CATSALPGINEQFF	TGTGCCACCAGTGCCCTTCCAGGCATCAATGAGCAGTTCTTC
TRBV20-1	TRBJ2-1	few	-	CSARSLVVYNEQFF	TGCAGTGCTAGAAGCCTGGTCGTCTACAATGAGCAGTTCTTC